This entry concerns a single T cell receptor beta chain. In the original analysis: Estimates of nucleated cell counts were drawn from the amplification of reference gene primers. The table came from immunoSEQ multiplex PCR; TCRdb's copy has only in-frame clones and leaves some out. V and J calls and clone size are given by that table; D and trimming were obtained from the DNA. The table shows 140,000 to 150,000 clones, with 75% to 90% occurring only once. This sample is part of a study of blood T cell repertoires in COVID-19. Study background: Collection of acute and convalescent COVID-19 samples took place in the United States, Italy and Spain. PBMCs, B-cell-depleted T cells, or T cells were the source of the cDNA or gDNA that made up the material.

Trimming took off 4 bases at V and 2 bases at J, with 10 bases between the two ends. The CDR3 contains 14 residues. Germline-derived CDR1 and CDR2 are LNHDA and SQIVND (reference sequence). This sequence joins TRBV19 and TRBJ2-3, with TRBD1 as a possible D gene (5 bases). The sequenced sample was peripheral blood. This clonotype was sampled from a human donor in a cohort sampled during active COVID-19. CDR3 nucleotide sequence: TGTGCCAGTAGTAAGGGGCAAGTCACAGATACGCAGTATTTT. It specifies CASSKGQVTDTQYF.